What follows describes a single T cell receptor beta chain. The data were taken from a study of CD8 T cells in Susac syndrome. Study overall: Of the sequenced Susac syndrome patients, more than 5 had active disease and 8 or 9 were in remission.

Random hexamers primed reverse transcription of about 0.45 to 1 ug RNA. TCRdb called the immunoSEQ multiplex PCR reads again in MiXCR, with one record for every CDR3 protein. The sample shows 160,000 or so distinct CDR3 sequences, approximately 96% of them seen only once. Sequenced sample: CD4+ T cells from PBMCs. This clonotype was sampled from a human donor with Susac syndrome.

The CDR3 DNA reads as TGTGCCAGCAGCCGGGACATCAGCTCCTACGAGCAGTACTTC. Its translation is CASSRDISSYEQYF. This chain connects TRBV6-5 to TRBJ2-7, with D possibly matching TRBD1 (6 bases). Looked up from germline, CDR1 is MNHEY and CDR2 is SVGAGI. Trimming removed 6 bases from V and 0 bases from J, with 12 bases in between. The length of the CDR3 is 14 residues.